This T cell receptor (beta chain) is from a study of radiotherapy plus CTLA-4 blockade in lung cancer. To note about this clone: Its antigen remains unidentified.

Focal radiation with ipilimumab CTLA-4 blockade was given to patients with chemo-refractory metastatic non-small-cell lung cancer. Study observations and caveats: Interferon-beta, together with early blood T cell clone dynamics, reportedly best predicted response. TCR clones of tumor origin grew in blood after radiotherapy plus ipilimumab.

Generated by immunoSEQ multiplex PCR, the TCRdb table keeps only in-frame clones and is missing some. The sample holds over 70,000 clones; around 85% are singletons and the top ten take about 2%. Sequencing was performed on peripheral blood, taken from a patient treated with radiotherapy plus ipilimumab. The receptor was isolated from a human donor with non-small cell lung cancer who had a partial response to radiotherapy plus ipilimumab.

The chain's CDR3 is CAISESTAGVGEQYF. The CDR3 bases are TGTGCCATCAGTGAGTCCACAGCGGGAGTCGGGGAGCAGTACTTC. The chain has TRBV10-3 and TRBJ2-7; 8 bases align to TRBD2. In germline, CDR1 is ENHRY, CDR2 SYGVKD. CDR3 length: 15 amino acids. V lost 0 bases and J lost 7; bases outside the gene matches: 8.